This T cell receptor beta chain was sequenced for a study of blood T cells in healthy people across ages. In this sample, this clonotype turned up a few times. Its specificity is not known. An end of the junction differs from the germline gene, which may be a read error. Through a sample-barcoded 5' primer and a J-beta primer mix, a second PCR was run for roughly 6 to 11 cycles. TCRdb reprocessed the 5' RACE reads via MiXCR and lists one record per CDR3 protein. The data hold about 780,000 distinct CDR3 sequences, with 62% observed a single time. General study results and limits: PBMCs left unsorted prevented a conclusive naive versus antigen-experienced comparison.

This CDR3 has 14 amino acids. CDR1 and CDR2 (germline): SGHRS, YFSETQ. The rearrangement uses TRBV5-1 and TRBJ1-4, with no clear D. This receptor was identified in a man younger than 40 in good health. Sequenced material: blood. CDR3 in amino acids: CASSLGQINEKLFF. For the CDR3, the DNA is TGTGCCAGCAGCTTAGGGCAGATTAATGAAAAACTGTTTTTT.